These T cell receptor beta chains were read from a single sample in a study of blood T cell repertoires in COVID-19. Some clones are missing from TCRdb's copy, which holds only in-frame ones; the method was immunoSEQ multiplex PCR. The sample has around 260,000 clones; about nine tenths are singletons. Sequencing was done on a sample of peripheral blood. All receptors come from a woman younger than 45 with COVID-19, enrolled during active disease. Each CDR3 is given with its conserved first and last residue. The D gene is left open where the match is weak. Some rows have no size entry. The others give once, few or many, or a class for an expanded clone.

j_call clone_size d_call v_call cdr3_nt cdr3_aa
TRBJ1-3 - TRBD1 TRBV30 TGTGCCACGGACAGGGGAATCTCTGGAAACACCATATATTTT CATDRGISGNTIYF
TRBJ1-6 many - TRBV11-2 TGTGCCAGCAGCTTAGATCGGGGTGAGAATTCACCCCTCCACTTT CASSLDRGENSPLHF
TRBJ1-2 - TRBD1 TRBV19 TGTGGCCCACAGGGGAGGTATGGCTACACCTTC CGPQGRYGYTF
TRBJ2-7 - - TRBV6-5 TGTGCCAGCACGAGCCTAGAAAGTTGGTACGAGCAGTACTTC CASTSLESWYEQYF
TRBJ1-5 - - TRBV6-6 TGTGCCAGCAGTTACTCAAGCAGGGGAGATCAGCCCCAGCATTTT CASSYSSRGDQPQHF
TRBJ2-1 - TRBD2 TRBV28 TGTGCCAGCAGTTTACCCGGGACTAGCGGGAGGCCTTACTCCTACAATGAGCAGTTCTTC CASSLPGTSGRPYSYNEQFF
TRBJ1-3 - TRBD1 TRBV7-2 TGTGCCAGCAGCTTACTCCCACGGGACAGGAGAAACACCATATATTTT CASSLLPRDRRNTIYF
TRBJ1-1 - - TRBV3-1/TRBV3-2 TGTGCCAGCAGACAGGGATTCATGAACACTGAAGCTTTCTTT CASRQGFMNTEAFF
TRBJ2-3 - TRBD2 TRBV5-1 TGCGCCAGCAGCGTCGGGACTAGCGGGGGGTACACAGATACGCAGTATTTT CASSVGTSGGYTDTQYF
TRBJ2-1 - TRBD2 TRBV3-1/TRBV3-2 TGTGCCAGCAGCCAATTCGGACTAGCGGTCTACAATGAGCAGTTCTTC CASSQFGLAVYNEQFF
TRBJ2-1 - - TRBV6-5 TGTGCCAGCAGTTACACGCCAGGGCAAGGTGAGCAGTTCTTC CASSYTPGQGEQFF
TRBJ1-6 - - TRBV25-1 TGTGCCAGCAGTGAACCTACAGGGTATAATTCACCCCTCCACTTT CASSEPTGYNSPLHF
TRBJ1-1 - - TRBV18 TGTGCCAGCTCACCCACAGCAGTCCCGAACACTGAAGCTTTCTTT CASSPTAVPNTEAFF
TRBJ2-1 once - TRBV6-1 TGTGCCAGCAGTGAGGCGAGGGGGGGAGGTGAGCAGTTCTTC CASSEARGGGEQFF
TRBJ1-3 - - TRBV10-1 TGCGCCAGCAGCCCCGATGCGAGTCCCTCTGGAAACACCATATATTTT CASSPDASPSGNTIYF
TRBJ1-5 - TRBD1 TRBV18 TGTGCCAGCTCACCGGGATACAGGGGAGTTCCTCAGCCCCAGCATTTT CASSPGYRGVPQPQHF
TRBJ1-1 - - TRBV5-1 TGCGCCAGCAGCCCTCCAGGGGACACTGAAGCTTTCTTT CASSPPGDTEAFF
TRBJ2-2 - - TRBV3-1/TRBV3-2 TGTGCCAGCAGCTTTTGGGTAGCGGACAACACCGGGGAGCTGTTTTTT CASSFWVADNTGELFF
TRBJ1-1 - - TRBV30 TGTGCCTGGAGTGTCCAGGGGTATACTGAAGCTTTCTTT CAWSVQGYTEAFF
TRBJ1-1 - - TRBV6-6 TGTGCCAGCAGTCGTCAGGAGAACACTGAAGCTTTCTTT CASSRQENTEAFF
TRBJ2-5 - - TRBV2 TGTGCCAGCAGTGGAAAGTGGAGACAAGAGACCCAGTACTTC CASSGKWRQETQYF
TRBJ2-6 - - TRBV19 TGTGCCAGTAGTATCTGGGCAGTCTCTGGGGCCAACGTCCTGACTTTC CASSIWAVSGANVLTF
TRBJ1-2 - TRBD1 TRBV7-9 TGTGCCAGCAGCTCCACGTTAACAGGGGGCGGTGGCTACACCTTC CASSSTLTGGGGYTF
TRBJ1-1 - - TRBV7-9 TGTGCCAGCAGCCGAACAGTGAACACTGAAGCTTTCTTT CASSRTVNTEAFF
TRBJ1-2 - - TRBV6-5 TGTGCCAGCGCTCCGGTTAACTATGGCTACACCTTC CASAPVNYGYTF
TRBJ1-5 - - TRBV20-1 TGCAGTGCTAGCCCAGATCAGCCCCAGCATTTT CSASPDQPQHF
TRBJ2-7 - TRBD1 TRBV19 TGTGCCAGTACGGACAGGGGCTACGAGCAGTACTTC CASTDRGYEQYF
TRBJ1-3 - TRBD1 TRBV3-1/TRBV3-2 TGTGCCAGCAGCCAGGCCTCCGGGTACCGGGACAGCTCTGGAAACACCATATATTTT CASSQASGYRDSSGNTIYF
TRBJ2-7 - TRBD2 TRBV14 TGTGCCAGCAGCCAAGTTGCCCTGTCGGGCGGGAGGGCTGACGAGCAGTACTTC CASSQVALSGGRADEQYF
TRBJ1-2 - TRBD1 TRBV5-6 TGTGCCAGCAGCTCGCCCCCTACAATGACAGGGGCAAGGTATGGCTACACCTTC CASSSPPTMTGARYGYTF
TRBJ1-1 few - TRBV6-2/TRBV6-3 TGTGCCAGCAGTTACTCGAGAGAGAACACTGAAGCTTTCTTT CASSYSRENTEAFF
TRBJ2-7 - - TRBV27 TGTGCCAGCAGTTCTCCCTTGGGGGAAGGAGGAGGGGAGCAGTACTTC CASSSPLGEGGGEQYF
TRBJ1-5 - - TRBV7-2 TGTGCCAGCAGCCAAGACTTGAATCAGCCCCAGCATTTT CASSQDLNQPQHF
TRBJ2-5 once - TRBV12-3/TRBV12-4 TGTGCCAGCAGTGGGTACAGGGAACCCCAGTACTTC CASSGYREPQYF
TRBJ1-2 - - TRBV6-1 TGTGCCAGCAGTGGCCCTCCCCCGGACAGCAACTATGGCTACACCTTC CASSGPPPDSNYGYTF
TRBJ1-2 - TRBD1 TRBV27 TGTGCCAGCAGTTTAAGGGACAGGGGGGCAAGTGATGGCTACACCTTC CASSLRDRGASDGYTF
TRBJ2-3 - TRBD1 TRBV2 TGTGCCAGCAGTCTCCGCTTGAGGGACAGGGGGCGTGCAGATACGCAGTATTTT CASSLRLRDRGRADTQYF
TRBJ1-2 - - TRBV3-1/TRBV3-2 TGTGCCAGCAGCCAAGTAAGGGGCAGGGGCTACACCTTC CASSQVRGRGYTF
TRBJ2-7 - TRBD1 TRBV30 TGTGCCTGGAGTATTCCGGGACAGGTATACTTC CAWSIPGQVYF
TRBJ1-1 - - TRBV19 TGTGCCAGTAGTATAGAGGCCAGGGGATTCACTGAAGCTTTCTTT CASSIEARGFTEAFF
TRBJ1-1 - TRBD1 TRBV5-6 TGTGCCAGCAGCATCGGGACAGGGGGAGTTTCTGAAGCTTTCTTT CASSIGTGGVSEAFF
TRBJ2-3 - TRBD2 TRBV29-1 TGCAGCGTTGAGCCGGGACTAGAGTCCTATGCGCAGTATTTT CSVEPGLESYAQYF
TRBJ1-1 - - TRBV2 TGTGCCAGCAGGCCTCAGGAAGGATACACTGAAGCTTTCTTT CASRPQEGYTEAFF
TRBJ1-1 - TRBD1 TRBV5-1 TGCGCCAGCAGCTTTACCCCCGGGACAGGGGCGAACACTGAAGCTTTCTTT CASSFTPGTGANTEAFF
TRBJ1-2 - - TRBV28 TGTGCCAGCAGCCCACAGGGAAGAAGCTATGGCTACACCTTC CASSPQGRSYGYTF
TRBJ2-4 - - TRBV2 TGTGCCAGCGGCTTAGCCAAAAACATTCAGTACTTC CASGLAKNIQYF
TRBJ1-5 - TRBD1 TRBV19 TGTGCCAGTAGTATGGGTCCCGACAGGGGGCCGAATCAGCCCCAGCATTTT CASSMGPDRGPNQPQHF
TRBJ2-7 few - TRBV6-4 TGTGCCAGCAGGGAGAGCTCCTACGAGCAGTACTTC CASRESSYEQYF
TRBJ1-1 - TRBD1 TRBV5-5 TGTGCCAGCAGCCCGACCACCTCGGGACAGGGGGTTAACACTGAAGCTTTCTTT CASSPTTSGQGVNTEAFF
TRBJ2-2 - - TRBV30 TGTGCCTGGAGTGTACTTGGGGCCGGTACCGGGGAGCTGTTTTTT CAWSVLGAGTGELFF
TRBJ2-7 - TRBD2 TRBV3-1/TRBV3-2 TGTGCCAGCAGCCAAGTCGATCGGATCTCCATCGGCCTAGCGGGAAGTTCCTACGAGCAGTACTTC CASSQVDRISIGLAGSSYEQYF
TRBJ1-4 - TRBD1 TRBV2 TGTGCCAGCAGGCGGACAGGGAAGACTAATGAAAAACTGTTTTTT CASRRTGKTNEKLFF
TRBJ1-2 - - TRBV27 TGTGCCAGCAGTTTATCGATTGAGCGGTCCCTGGTCTATGGCTACACCTTC CASSLSIERSLVYGYTF
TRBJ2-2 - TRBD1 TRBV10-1 TGCGCCAGCAGTGAGGGACAGGGGAGCGGTCCCGGGGAGCTGTTTTTT CASSEGQGSGPGELFF